These 30 T cell receptor beta chains share one sample of origin, sequenced in a study of T cell responses to AZD1222 COVID-19 vaccine. This table comes from immunoSEQ multiplex PCR, and its TCRdb copy is limited to in-frame clones, with some not included. The profile shows roughly 170,000 clones, about nine tenths of them singletons. Sequencing used peripheral blood, obtained on day 0 of AZD1222 vaccination. Every receptor here comes from an adult in good health.

The V call is TRBV5-1, the J call TRBJ1-1, with D tentatively TRBD1 (5 bases). V was trimmed by 4 bases and J by 1 base, leaving 17 bases between them. CDR3 length: 16 amino acids. In germline, CDR1 is SGHRS, CDR2 YFSETQ. The CDR3 here is CASSAIGGRANTEAFF. In nucleotides, the CDR3 is TGCGCCAGCAGCGCCATCGGGGGGAGGGCGAACACTGAAGCTTTCTTT.

The rearrangement uses TRBV18 and TRBJ1-6; 8 bases align to TRBD1. This CDR3 is 17 amino acids long. Germline V gives CDR1 KGHSH, CDR2 LQKENI. With V trimmed by 5 bases and J by 7 bases, 13 bases remained unmatched. CDR3 sequence: CASSSGAGGLVNSPLHF. CDR3 bases: TGTGCCAGCTCATCCGGAGCAGGGGGCTTAGTAAATTCACCCCTCCACTTT. The full variable domain, its missing parts supplied by reference TRBV18 and TRBJ1-6, is NAGVMQNPRHLVRRRGQEARLRCSPMKGHSHVYWYRQLPEEGLKFMVYLQKENIIDESGMPKERFSAEFPKEGPSILRIQQVVRGDSAAYFCASSSGAGGLVNSPLHFGNGTRLTVT.

This clone was seen only once. V usage is TRBV7-8 and J usage is TRBJ2-1; 10 bases fit TRBD2. Germline CDR1 SGHVS, CDR2 FQNEAQ. After removal of 5 bases from V and 8 bases from J, the junction contained 9 bases not matched to a gene. CDR3 length: 15 amino acids. CDR3 bases: TGTGCCAGCAGCAGCAACAGAGGACTAGCGGATGAGCAGTTCTTC. Its translation: CASSSNRGLADEQFF.

This clone is a singleton in its sample. This chain joins TRBV28 and TRBJ1-2; unclear D gene. The germline V and J ends were trimmed by 2 bases and 0 bases, with 7 bases remaining between them. CDR1 and CDR2 from the germline V gene are MDHEN and SYDVKM. This CDR3 is built from 14 residues. The CDR3 reads CASSLSPANYGYTF. Written as DNA, the CDR3 is TGTGCCAGCAGTTTAAGCCCAGCTAACTATGGCTACACCTTC.

The chain couples TRBV20-1 to TRBJ2-7; 8 bases agree with TRBD1. After removal of 3 bases from V and 3 bases from J, the junction contained 1 base not matched to a gene. The germline CDR1 and CDR2 sequences are DFQATT and SNEGSKA (reference sequence). The CDR3 is 12 amino acids. In DNA, the CDR3 is TGCAGTGCTAGTGACAGGGGCTACGAGCAGTACTTC. This gives the protein CSASDRGYEQYF.

The gene calls are TRBV19 and TRBJ2-2; TRBD2 matches at 7 bases. Trimming removed 8 bases from V and 6 bases from J; junction bases left unmatched: 0. The length of the CDR3 is 11 residues. Germline values: CDR1 LNHDA, CDR2 SQIVND (reference sequence). The CDR3 loop reads CASGLAGELFF. The CDR3 coding sequence is TGTGCCAGTGGACTAGCCGGGGAGCTGTTTTTT.

The gene calls are TRBV11-1 and TRBJ2-4; 8 bases align to TRBD2. The CDR3 covers 12 residues. V lost 8 bases and J lost 9; bases outside the gene matches: 6. The germline gives CDR1 SGHAT, CDR2 FQDESV (reference sequence). CDR3 loop: CASGDGGGIQYF. CDR3 DNA sequence: TGTGCCAGCGGCGACGGGGGGGGCATTCAGTACTTC.

The chain carries TRBV9 and TRBJ1-3; D ambiguous. V lost 3 bases and J 13 bases, leaving 23 bases between the germline ends. The germline V gene encodes CDR1 SGDLS and CDR2 YYNGEE. CDR3 size: 15 residues. DNA of the CDR3: TGTGCCAGCAGCGCGATAGCCCCTCCGGATTATGCGATATATTTT. Protein product: CASSAIAPPDYAIYF. The entire variable domain, with the rest obtained from reference TRBV9 and TRBJ1-3, is as follows: DSGVTQTPKHLITATGQRVTLRCSPRSGDLSVYWYQQSLDQGLQFLIQYYNGEERAKGNILERFSAQQFPDLHSELNLSSLELGDSALYFCASSAIAPPDYAIYFGEGSWLTVV.

The rearrangement links TRBV9 to TRBJ2-7; 9 nucleotides line up with TRBD1. Looked up from germline, CDR1 is SGDLS and CDR2 is YYNGEE. The CDR3 sequence is 13 residues long. V shed 6 bases, J shed 5 bases, and the junction held 6 bases outside the gene matches. CDR3 in amino acids: CASNRQGGDEQYF. The DNA for the CDR3 is TGTGCCAGCAATCGACAGGGGGGCGACGAGCAGTACTTC.

This chain connects TRBV13 to TRBJ1-1; tentatively, D is TRBD1 (6 bases). CDR1 and CDR2 (germline): PRHDT, FYEKMQ (reference sequence). CDR3 size: 14 residues. Trimming took 1 base from V and 1 from J, leaving 7 bases between them. The CDR3 loop is CASSLDRENTEAFF. For the CDR3, the DNA is TGTGCCAGCAGCTTAGACAGGGAGAACACTGAAGCTTTCTTT. Filled out from reference TRBV13 and TRBJ1-1, the complete variable domain reads AAGVIQSPRHLIKEKRETATLKCYPIPRHDTVYWYQQGPGQDPQFLISFYEKMQSDKGSIPDRFSAQQFSDYHSELNMSSLELGDSALYFCASSLDRENTEAFFGQGTRLTVV.

The chain is built from TRBV5-1 and TRBJ1-3; possibly TRBD1 for D (6 bases). With 2 bases removed from V and 0 bases from J, the gap between germline ends came to 15 bases. Germline CDR1 and CDR2: SGHRS and YFSETQ. The CDR3 totals 17 residues. Here the CDR3 reads CASSFVTGSDSGNTIYF. As DNA, the CDR3 is TGCGCCAGCAGCTTCGTGACAGGATCCGACTCTGGAAACACCATATATTTT.

In regard to this clone: Other DNA sequences in this specimen translate into the identical CDR3. The V gene is TRBV5-1, the J gene TRBJ2-5; 8 bases match TRBD2. Germline CDR1 and CDR2: SGHRS and YFSETQ. V was clipped by 0 bases and J by 5 bases; unmatched bases: 3. The CDR3 length is 14 residues. The CDR3 protein is CASSLGLAGETQYF. The CDR3 bases are TGCGCCAGCAGCTTGGGGCTAGCGGGCGAGACCCAGTACTTC.

CDR3 sequence (DNA): TGCGCCAGCAGCCCCCACTCTTTGGGACAGGGGGCCGAGCAGTACTTC. This sequence encodes CASSPHSLGQGAEQYF. V gene TRBV4-3 combines with J gene TRBJ2-7, with TRBD1 matching over 12 bases. The length of the CDR3 is 16 residues. Unmatched junction bases numbered 10, after V lost 4 bases and J lost 6 bases. Germline V gene lookup returns CDR1 LGHNA and CDR2 YSLEER.

The CDR3, as DNA: TGTGCCAGCAGCGGGGGTGCTGAAGCTTTCTTT. This sequence encodes CASSGGAEAFF. The chain combines TRBV7-2 with TRBJ1-1; tentative D call: TRBD1 (5 bases). Trimming removed 5 bases from V and 6 bases from J, with 7 bases in between. Germline V gene sequence: CDR1 SGHTA, CDR2 FQGNSA. The CDR3 covers 11 residues. Based on the CDR3 plus reference TRBV7-2 and TRBJ1-1, the full variable domain is GAGVSQSPSNKVTEKGKDVELRCDPISGHTALYWYRQSLGQGLEFLIYFQGNSAPDKSGLPSDRFSAERTGGSVSTLTIQRTQQEDSAVYLCASSGGAEAFFGQGTRLTVV.

The CDR3 reads CASKDSVDTEAFF. In nucleotides, the CDR3 is TGTGCCAGCAAAGATTCGGTGGACACTGAAGCTTTCTTT. The V call is TRBV7-3, the J call TRBJ1-1; D is uncertain. The V and J ends lost 7 bases and 3 bases respectively, with 12 bases between them. The CDR3 has 13 residues. In germline, CDR1 is SGHTA, CDR2 FQGTGA.

The chain employs TRBV6-5 and TRBJ2-7, with unresolved D. V shed 7 bases and J shed 4 bases, with 8 bases lying between them. The germline V gene encodes CDR1 MNHEY and CDR2 SVGAGI. There are 11 residues in the CDR3. CDR3 sequence reads: CASTGSYEQYF. The CDR3 region has the DNA TGTGCCAGCACCGGAAGTTACGAGCAGTACTTC.

This chain links TRBV29-1 with TRBJ1-2; TRBD1 aligns across 9 bases. Losses at the gene ends were 7 bases for V and 8 bases for J; bases not matched to a gene: 14. CDR3 length equals 14 residues. The germline CDR1 and CDR2 sequences are SQVTM and ANQGSEA. The DNA for the CDR3 is TGCAGCGCTCCCTCCGGGACAGGGTACGGCGGCTACACCTTC. Its translation: CSAPSGTGYGGYTF. Full variable domain (missing parts from reference TRBV29-1 and TRBJ1-2): SAVISQKPSRDICQRGTSLTIQCQVDSQVTMMFWYRQQPGQSLTLIATANQGSEATYESGFVIDKFPISRPNLTFSTLTVSNMSPEDSSIYLCSAPSGTGYGGYTFGSGTRLTVV.

The chain combines TRBV2 with TRBJ2-3; 9 bases map to TRBD1. The germline V gene has CDR1 SNHLY and CDR2 FYNNEI. There are 16 residues in the CDR3. Trimming at V came to 7 bases and at J to 0 bases, leaving 8 bases not matched to a gene. The CDR3 spells CASTKTGTGSTDTQYF. The CDR3 DNA sequence: TGTGCCAGCACTAAAACCGGGACAGGGAGCACAGATACGCAGTATTTT.

In its sample, this clone was seen a few times. The chain uses TRBV19 and TRBJ1-2; D uncertain. Germline V gene data show CDR1 as LNHDA and CDR2 as SQIVND (reference sequence). Trimming removed 7 bases at V and 0 bases at J, with 9 bases between. This CDR3 region has 13 residues. The CDR3 DNA reads TGTGCCAGTAATCGGGCACCTAACTATGGCTACACCTTC. It encodes CASNRAPNYGYTF.

V gene TRBV14 combines with J gene TRBJ2-7; D remains unclear. The length of the CDR3 is 14 residues. The germline gives CDR1 SGHDN, CDR2 FVKESK. The ends were cut back, 2 bases at V and 2 bases at J, with 10 bases in the middle. CDR3: CASSQRVDTYEQYF. The CDR3 DNA reads TGTGCCAGCAGCCAAAGGGTGGATACCTACGAGCAGTACTTC.

The chain uses TRBV7-2 and TRBJ2-7; maybe TRBD2 (5 bases). Per germline, CDR1 SGHTA and CDR2 FQGNSA. Trimming shortened V by 5 bases and J by 0 bases, and 17 bases separated the two germline ends. CDR3 length: 16 residues. CDR3 residues: CASSLVGGSNSYEQYF. The CDR3 DNA is TGTGCCAGCAGCCTAGTTGGAGGATCTAACTCCTACGAGCAGTACTTC.

In nucleotides, the CDR3 is TGCGCCAGCAGCCTAGCATCAGGGGCAGGGGGTGATCGAGGCTACACCTTC. Protein sequence: CASSLASGAGGDRGYTF. V and J are TRBV5-1 and TRBJ1-2; 7 nucleotides line up with TRBD1. Germline V lookup: CDR1 SGHRS, CDR2 YFSETQ. V was pared by 4 bases and J by 8 bases, with 20 bases of the junction left unmatched. The CDR3 has 17 residues.

The chain couples TRBV6-5 to TRBJ1-6; no reliable D call. The CDR3 is made up of 13 amino acids. From germline, CDR1 is MNHEY and CDR2 SVGAGI. Trimming pared 4 bases from V and 7 bases from J, leaving 8 bases between. CDR3 coding DNA: TGTGCCAGCAGTTCAACTTCAAATTCACCCCTCCACTTT. It translates to CASSSTSNSPLHF.

This clone was seen a single time. The V and J genes are TRBV5-3 and TRBJ2-7; a weak D match, TRBD2 (5 bases). TRBV5-3 is placed among ORFs of uncertain function. The CDR3 length is 13 residues. The germline V and J ends were trimmed by 7 bases and 3 bases, with 14 bases remaining between them. The CDR3 here is CARPERELYEQYF. Written as DNA, the CDR3 is TGTGCCAGACCCGAGAGGGAACTCTACGAGCAGTACTTC.

The chain carries TRBV5-1 and TRBJ2-1, with TRBD2 matching over 13 bases. V shed 4 bases and J 5 bases; nucleotides not matched to a gene: 3. The CDR3 has 15 amino acids. CDR1 SGHRS and CDR2 YFSETQ come from the germline V gene. CDR3 residues: CASSPGLAGNNEQFF. In nucleotides, the CDR3 is TGCGCCAGCAGCCCGGGACTAGCGGGAAACAATGAGCAGTTCTTC.

The CDR3 DNA reads as TGTGCCACCAGCAGAGACCGATACTCCTACAATGAGCAGTTCTTC. Its protein is CATSRDRYSYNEQFF. This chain joins TRBV15 and TRBJ2-1; D is unclear. This CDR3 is built from 15 residues. Germline CDR1 LNHNV, CDR2 YYDKDF (reference sequence). Trimming pared 0 bases from V and 0 bases from J, leaving 6 bases between.

The CDR3 protein is CASSPPGRGSYEQYF. Written as DNA, the CDR3 is TGTGCCAGCAGCCCTCCCGGTCGGGGGTCCTACGAGCAGTACTTC. The chain employs TRBV9 and TRBJ2-7; weak D call: TRBD2 (6 bases). The CDR3 has 15 residues. Germline CDR1 is SGDLS and CDR2 is YYNGEE. Between the trimmed V and J ends, which lost 4 bases and 1 base, there was a span of 15 bases. Looking up the rest from reference TRBV9 and TRBJ2-7 gives the full variable domain: DSGVTQTPKHLITATGQRVTLRCSPRSGDLSVYWYQQSLDQGLQFLIQYYNGEERAKGNILERFSAQQFPDLHSELNLSSLELGDSALYFCASSPPGRGSYEQYFGPGTRLTVT.

The chain recombines TRBV4-3 with TRBJ2-3; unclear D gene. The ends were cut back, 2 bases at V and 4 bases at J, with 7 bases in the middle. The CDR3 runs to 13 residues. CDR1 and CDR2 from the germline V gene are LGHNA and YSLEER. The CDR3 region has the DNA TGCGCCAGCAGCCAAAATAGGGCAGATACGCAGTATTTT. Amino acid sequence: CASSQNRADTQYF.

This clone was counted only a few times. The junction departs from the called germline gene at one end, perhaps through a read error. The chain combines TRBV6-5 with TRBJ2-1; D uncertain. Germline CDR1 is MNHEY and CDR2 is SVGAGI. CDR3 size: 14 residues. CDR3 sequence (DNA): TGTGCCAGCAGTTATCAGTCCCCCTACGATGAGCAGTTCTTC. Protein sequence: CASSYQSPYDEQFF.

The genes are TRBV24-1 and TRBJ2-1; no clear D. With 3 bases removed from V and 7 bases from J, the gap between germline ends came to 6 bases. This CDR3 has 12 residues. The germline gives CDR1 KGHDR, CDR2 SFDVKD. The CDR3 sequence is CATSDTRNEQFF. The CDR3 DNA is TGTGCCACCAGTGATACGCGGAATGAGCAGTTCTTC.